This TCR beta chain was observed in a study of Ad26.COV2.S vaccination and SARS-CoV-2 variants. The protocol was immunoSEQ multiplex PCR, while the TCRdb copy is restricted to in-frame clones and leaves out a portion. The table lists around 300,000 clones, 86% of them singletons. Treatment of the sample: 15 to 20 received Ad26.COV2.S at low or high dose, single or two shots; roughly five received placebo; per-sample allocation not given. Day 63 after the first injection of vaccine or placebo was the sampling time. The CDR3 contains 17 residues. Germline V gene data show CDR1 as SGHNT and CDR2 as YENEEA. V trimming: 4 bases; J trimming: 5 bases; junction bases outside the gene matches: 11.

This chain connects TRBV11-3 to TRBJ2-1; 10 bases are shared with TRBD2. The sequences come from peripheral blood, collected in a trial of Ad26.COV2.S vaccine versus placebo. The sequence was obtained from a person between 18 and 65 years old who received the Ad26.COV2.S COVID-19 vaccine or a placebo. The CDR3 DNA follows: TGTGCCAGCAGCTCTTGGGGGGGACTAGCGCCCAACAATGAGCAGTTCTTC. As protein: CASSSWGGLAPNNEQFF. The full variable domain, with the rest looked up from reference TRBV11-3 and TRBJ2-1, is EAGVVQSPRYKIIEKKQPVAFWCNPISGHNTLYWYLQNLGQGPELLIRYENEEAVDDSQLPKDRFSAERLKGVDSTLKIQPAELGDSAVYLCASSSWGGLAPNNEQFFGPGTRLTVL.